This T cell receptor (beta chain) comes out of a study of spatial heterogeneity in lung cancer. The wider study: From matched bulk RNA-seq came a T cell module score, which showed a strong correlation with TCR transcript counts in tumor regions. Each unique TCR and UMI combination was seen more than ten times on average in raw reads.

Study-wide findings and caveats: Tumoral mutation counts were tracked by counts of expanded intratumoral alpha and beta TCRs.

The ends were cut back, 4 bases at V and 4 bases at J, with 10 bases in the middle. CDR1 LGHNA and CDR2 YNFKEQ come from the germline V gene. The CDR3 sequence is 14 residues long. Time point defined: sample taken at primary tumor resection. Samples came from 60 to 75 TRACERx patients with untreated early-stage lung cancer. Frozen PBMC, nontumor lung or tumor provided whole RNA, which was sequenced unsorted. On this clonotype itself: As yet, its antigen is unknown.

From the 5' RACE reads, TCRdb called clonotypes with MiXCR, one entry per CDR3 protein. The data contain about 30,000 distinct CDR3 sequences, roughly 7.2% of them singletons. The origin of this receptor is a male donor with early-stage non-small cell lung cancer. This sample comprised lung tumor tissue, obtained at surgery. V usage is TRBV4-2 and J usage is TRBJ2-2; D uncertain. CDR3 protein: CASSRESLTGELFF. The CDR3 DNA is TGTGCCAGCAGCCGAGAGAGCCTCACCGGGGAGCTGTTTTTT.